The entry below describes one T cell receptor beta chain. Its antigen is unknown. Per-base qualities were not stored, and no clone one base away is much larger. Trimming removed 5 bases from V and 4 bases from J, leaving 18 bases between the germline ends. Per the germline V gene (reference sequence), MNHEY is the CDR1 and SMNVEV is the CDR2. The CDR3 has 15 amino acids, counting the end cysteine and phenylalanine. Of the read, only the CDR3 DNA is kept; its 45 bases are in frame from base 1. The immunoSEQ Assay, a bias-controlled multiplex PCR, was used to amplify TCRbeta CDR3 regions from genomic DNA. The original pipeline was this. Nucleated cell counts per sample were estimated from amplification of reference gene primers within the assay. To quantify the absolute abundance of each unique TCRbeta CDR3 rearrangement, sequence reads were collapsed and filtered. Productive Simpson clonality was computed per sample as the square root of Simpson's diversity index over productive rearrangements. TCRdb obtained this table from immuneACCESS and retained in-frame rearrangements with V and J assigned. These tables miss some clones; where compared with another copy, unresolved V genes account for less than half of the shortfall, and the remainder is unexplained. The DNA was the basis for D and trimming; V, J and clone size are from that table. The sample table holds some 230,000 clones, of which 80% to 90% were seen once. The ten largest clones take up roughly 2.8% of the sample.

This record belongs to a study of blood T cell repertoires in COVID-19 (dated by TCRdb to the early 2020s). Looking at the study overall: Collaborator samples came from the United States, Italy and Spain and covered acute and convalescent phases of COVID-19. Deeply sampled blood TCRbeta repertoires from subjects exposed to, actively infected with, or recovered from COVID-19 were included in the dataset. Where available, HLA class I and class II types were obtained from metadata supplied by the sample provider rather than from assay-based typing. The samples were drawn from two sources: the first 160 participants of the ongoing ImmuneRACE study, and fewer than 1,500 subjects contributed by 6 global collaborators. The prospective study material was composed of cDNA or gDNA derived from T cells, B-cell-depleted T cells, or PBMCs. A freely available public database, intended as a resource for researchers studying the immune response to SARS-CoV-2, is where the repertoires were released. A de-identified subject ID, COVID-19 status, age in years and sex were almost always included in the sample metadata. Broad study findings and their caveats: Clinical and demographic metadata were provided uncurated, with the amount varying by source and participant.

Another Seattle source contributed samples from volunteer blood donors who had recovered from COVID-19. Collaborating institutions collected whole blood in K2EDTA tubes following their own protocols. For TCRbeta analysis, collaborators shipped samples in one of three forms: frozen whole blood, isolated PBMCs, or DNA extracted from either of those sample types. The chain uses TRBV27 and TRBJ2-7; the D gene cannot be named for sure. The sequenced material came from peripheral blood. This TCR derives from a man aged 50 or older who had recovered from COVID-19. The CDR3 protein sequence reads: CASSPILGPNYEQYF. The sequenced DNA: TGTGCCAGCAGTCCGATACTGGGCCCTAATTACGAGCAGTACTTC.